Sequencing of this TCR beta chain was carried out in a study of a mutant IDH1 vaccine in newly diagnosed glioma. Study context: Mean patient age was about 44 years; roughly 62% were male and approximately 40% female. Points from the study as a whole: Seemingly, pseudoprogression had no relation to changes in the top peripheral T cell clonotypes. Overall, 93.3% of patients had vaccine-induced immune responses.

Points on this clone: Its antigen remains unidentified.

Described time point: baseline, week 1 (first vaccination visit). Treatment: pre-vaccination baseline after standard-of-care therapy. Every donor had a new WHO grade 3 or 4 astrocytoma that was IDH1-mutant, with loss of nuclear ATRX. Trimming shortened V by 0 bases and J by 8 bases, and 10 bases separated the two germline ends. Per germline, CDR1 SNHLY and CDR2 FYNNEI. The CDR3 contains 14 residues. Assay: immunoSEQ multiplex PCR; the TCRdb copy retains only in-frame clones and omits some. The sample holds about 35,000 clones, 65% to 80% seen once. The sequences come from peripheral blood mononuclear cells (PBMCs), collected from a glioma patient treated with radiotherapy, temozolomide or both. The chain employs TRBV2 and TRBJ1-4; D call uncertain. This clonotype was obtained from a man aged 50-60 years with glioma. Some clones in this sample may be carry-over from other donors' samples. This CDR3 is CASSEAASDEKLFF. Here the CDR3 DNA reads TGTGCCAGCAGTGAAGCGGCCTCAGACGAAAAACTGTTTTTT. The full variable domain, rest sourced from reference TRBV2 and TRBJ1-4, is EPEVTQTPSHQVTQMGQEVILRCVPISNHLYFYWYRQILGQKVEFLVSFYNNEISEKSEIFDDQFSVERPDGSNFTLKIRSTKLEDSAMYFCASSEAASDEKLFFGSGTQLSVL.